The present TCR beta chain was sequenced within a study of blood T cells in healthy people across ages. Trimming took 5 bases from V and 2 from J, leaving 12 bases between them. CDR3 length equals 14 residues. Then a second PCR, running roughly 7 to 11 cycles, was carried out with a sample-barcoded 5' primer and a J-beta primer mix. TCRdb used MiXCR to reprocess the 5' RACE reads, holding one entry per CDR3 protein. Of hundreds of thousands of distinct CDR3 sequences listed, approximately 59% are singletons. In this sample, this clonotype turned up many times. The receptor comes from a man in his 60s in good health. The sequenced material came from blood. This sequence joins TRBV12-3 or TRBV12-4 and TRBJ2-5, with D possibly TRBD1 on 6 matching bases. Here the CDR3 reads CASSPGQRQETQYF. The CDR3 DNA reads as TGTGCCAGCAGTCCTGGACAGCGGCAAGAGACCCAGTACTTC.